Each of the 5 T cell receptor beta chains below was sequenced from the same sample in a study of identical twins' blood T cells. TCRdb re-called the 5' RACE reads with MiXCR, one entry per CDR3 protein. The profile shows 350,000 to 400,000 distinct CDR3 sequences, roughly 31% of them singletons. Sequences were obtained from PBMCs. These receptors all stem from a woman between 18 and 49 years old in good health.

This clonotype was detected only a few times. V gene TRBV10-3 combines with J gene TRBJ2-2; TRBD1 matches 7 bases. The germline V gene has CDR1 ENHRY and CDR2 SYGVKD. The CDR3 has 16 residues. Unmatched junction bases numbered 8, after V lost 5 bases and J lost 2 bases. CDR3 loop: CAISQQGSKNTGELFF. The CDR3 DNA sequence: TGTGCCATCAGTCAACAGGGGAGTAAAAACACCGGGGAGCTGTTTTTT.

This chain connects TRBV19 to TRBJ1-4; no reliable D call. Trimming took off 0 bases at V and 8 bases at J, with 10 bases between the two ends. This CDR3 has 14 residues. From germline, CDR1 is LNHDA and CDR2 SQIVND (reference sequence). The DNA for the CDR3 is TGTGCCAGTAGTATAGATAAGAGGACCGAAAAACTGTTTTTT. Translation gives CASSIDKRTEKLFF.

This clonotype was counted between two and nine times. This chain links TRBV6-1 with TRBJ1-3, with D tentatively TRBD1 (5 bases). The germline CDR1 and CDR2 sequences are MNHNS and SASEGT. V gave up 7 bases and J gave up 1 base, with 11 bases separating them. CDR3 size: 14 residues. The CDR3 protein is CASNLGESGNTIYF. CDR3 in DNA: TGTGCCAGCAACCTGGGGGAGTCTGGAAACACCATATATTTT.

This clonotype occurred a few times. The chain joins TRBV6-4 to TRBJ2-2; no reliable D call. V lost 4 bases and J 0 bases, leaving 9 bases between the germline ends. This CDR3 is built from 15 residues. The germline V gene has CDR1 MRHNA and CDR2 SNTAGT. The CDR3 DNA is TGTGCCAGCAGTGCCGCAAACTCGAACACCGGGGAGCTGTTTTTT. Residues: CASSAANSNTGELFF.

V usage is TRBV18 and J usage is TRBJ1-1, with 10 bases fitting TRBD1. The CDR3 has 16 amino acids. Germline V gives CDR1 KGHSH, CDR2 LQKENI. J lost 1 base, V lost 5 bases, and 7 bases had no gene match. The CDR3 nucleotides read TGTGCCAGCTCAGACCGGGACAGGGGACCGAACACTGAAGCTTTCTTT. Translating gives CASSDRDRGPNTEAFF.